This entry lists 26 T cell receptor beta chains sequenced from one sample in a study of Graves' ophthalmopathy and Graves' hyperthyroidism. The authors amplified TCR beta CDR3 regions, and they did so from RNA transcripts for repertoire sequencing. In the first round, RT-PCR was carried out with HTBI primers, and a multiplex PCR formed the second round. TCRdb re-called the multiplex PCR reads with MiXCR, one entry per CDR3 protein. The sample includes a few hundred thousand distinct CDR3 sequences, roughly a sixth of them seen just once. Sequences were obtained from peripheral blood. Every receptor here comes from an adult woman with stable Graves' hyperthyroidism.

In this sample, this clonotype turned up a few times. The chain recombines TRBV3-1 with TRBJ2-2, with TRBD1 as a possible D gene (7 bases). Between the trimmed V and J ends, which lost 7 bases and 4 bases, there was a span of 16 bases. The CDR3 covers 15 residues. Germline values: CDR1 LGHDT, CDR2 YNNKEL (reference sequence). CDR3 sequence reads: CASTPRRGATGELFF. The CDR3 DNA reads as TGTGCCAGCACCCCACGCAGGGGGGCCACCGGGGAGCTGTTTTTT.

In its sample, this clonotype was seen many times. The CDR3: CASSLRTENTEAFF. As DNA, the CDR3 is TGTGCCAGCAGTCTAAGGACAGAGAACACTGAAGCTTTCTTT. V gene TRBV12-3 or TRBV12-4 combines with J gene TRBJ1-1; D may be TRBD1 (6 bases). Between the trimmed V and J ends, which lost 5 bases and 1 base, there was a span of 11 bases. This CDR3 is 14 amino acids long.

The DNA of the CDR3 is TGTGCCAGCAGTTTAGTACCGGGTACCGAGCAGTACTTC. It yields the protein CASSLVPGTEQYF. This chain connects TRBV12-3 or TRBV12-4 to TRBJ2-7, with D uncertain. The CDR3 covers 13 residues. V lost 1 base to trimming and J lost 6 bases, with 10 bases between them.

This clonotype occurred many times. V gene TRBV19 combines with J gene TRBJ2-5; a weak D match, TRBD2 (6 bases). V was trimmed by 5 bases and J by 1 base, leaving 17 bases between them. The CDR3 length is 16 residues. CDR1 is LNHDA and CDR2 is SQIVND in the germline V gene (reference sequence). The CDR3 protein is CASSPSRGALQETQYF. CDR3 sequence (DNA): TGTGCCAGTAGTCCCTCTCGCGGGGCACTCCAAGAGACCCAGTACTTC.

V gene TRBV10-3 combines with J gene TRBJ1-1; weak D call: TRBD1 (5 bases). V was clipped by 9 bases and J by 3 bases, with 11 bases between them. This CDR3 comprises 12 residues. Germline V gene lookup returns CDR1 ENHRY and CDR2 SYGVKD. The CDR3: CAIQEGHTEAFF. CDR3 nucleotides: TGTGCCATACAGGAGGGCCACACTGAAGCTTTCTTT.

In this sample, this clonotype turned up a few times. This chain joins TRBV12-3 or TRBV12-4 and TRBJ2-2; possibly TRBD1 for D (6 bases). The CDR3 totals 17 residues. Deletions cut 1 base from V and 5 bases from J, with 17 bases between. The CDR3 DNA sequence: TGTGCCAGCAGTTTAGATGTGGGGACAACGCAAACCGGGGAGCTGTTTTTT. Its protein is CASSLDVGTTQTGELFF.

This clonotype appeared many times. The CDR3 DNA sequence: TGTGCCAGCAGCCCGTCTCGTAGCGGAGCCTACGAGCAGTACTTC. This codes for CASSPSRSGAYEQYF. J is TRBJ2-7 and V is TRBV7-2; tentatively, D is TRBD2 (6 bases). The CDR3 totals 15 residues. The V end was cut by 5 bases, the J end by 2 bases, with 16 bases between. Germline loops: CDR1 SGHTA, CDR2 FQGNSA.

This clonotype occurred many times. The chain joins TRBV6-2 or TRBV6-3 to TRBJ1-1; TRBD1 is a possible D gene (5 bases). This CDR3 contains 15 residues. With 7 bases removed from V and 8 bases from J, the gap between germline ends came to 23 bases. Germline CDR1 is MNHEY and CDR2 is SVGEGT. The CDR3 loop reads CASIPPGGRGREAFF. CDR3 bases: TGTGCCAGCATTCCTCCCGGCGGGCGGGGCAGGGAAGCTTTCTTT.

In its sample, this clonotype was seen many times. The chain recombines TRBV12-3 or TRBV12-4 with TRBJ2-7; possible D gene TRBD1, 5 bases. The CDR3 totals 14 residues. Deletions cut 3 bases from V and 5 bases from J, with 14 bases between. The CDR3 coding sequence is TGTGCCAGCAGTTTGACCCAGGGTTGGCACGAGCAGTACTTC. Amino acid sequence: CASSLTQGWHEQYF.

This clonotype was observed many times. The chain joins TRBV27 to TRBJ2-7; 7 positions match TRBD1. CDR3 length: 14 residues. Looked up from germline, CDR1 is MNHEY and CDR2 is SMNVEV (reference sequence). The junction had 4 bases not matched to a gene; V was cut back by 3 bases and J by 2 bases. The CDR3 protein is CASSFETGPYEQYF. The DNA of the CDR3 is TGTGCCAGCAGTTTTGAGACAGGGCCCTACGAGCAGTACTTC.

In this sample, this clonotype turned up many times. V is TRBV6-2 or TRBV6-3 and J is TRBJ2-7; 13 nucleotides match TRBD2. Germline V lookup: CDR1 MNHEY, CDR2 SVGEGT. The length of the CDR3 is 19 residues. J was trimmed by 3 bases and V by 5 bases; bases with no gene match: 16. CDR3 bases: TGTGCCAGCAGTCCCCCCCCGGGACAAAGGACTAGCGGGGGCTACGAGCAGTACTTC. Translated, it gives CASSPPPGQRTSGGYEQYF.

There are many counts of this clonotype. This chain links TRBV7-8 with TRBJ2-7, with a weak D call TRBD2 (5 bases). CDR1 and CDR2 (germline): SGHVS, FQNEAQ. The germline V and J ends were trimmed by 1 base and 6 bases, with 10 bases remaining between them. The CDR3 is made up of 13 amino acids. The CDR3 loop is CASSLERLREQYF. The CDR3 bases are TGTGCCAGCAGCTTAGAGCGGCTACGCGAGCAGTACTTC.

This clonotype was recorded at least ten times. The chain carries TRBV29-1 and TRBJ2-2; D is possibly TRBD2 (6 bases). The CDR3 runs 16 residues. Trimming removed 2 bases at V and 6 bases at J, with 19 bases between. Germline V gene lookup returns CDR1 SQVTM and CDR2 ANQGSEA. The chain's CDR3 is CSVEIGSGVGSGELFF. The CDR3 DNA reads TGCAGCGTTGAAATAGGGTCGGGAGTCGGTTCCGGGGAGCTGTTTTTT.

The chain combines TRBV29-1 with TRBJ2-5; TRBD2 aligns across 8 bases. The germline gives CDR1 SQVTM, CDR2 ANQGSEA. The CDR3 totals 12 residues. After removal of 7 bases from V and 5 bases from J, the junction contained 6 bases not matched to a gene. CDR3 protein: CSGQRESETQYF. The CDR3 DNA reads TGCAGCGGCCAGCGGGAGTCGGAGACCCAGTACTTC.

This clonotype appeared a few times. This could be a read error, since a much larger clone is one nucleotide away. The conserved phenylalanine or tryptophan normally closing the CDR3 is absent here, so this likely arose from a read error. The rearrangement uses TRBV27 and TRBJ1-1; D is undetermined. The CDR3 totals 14 residues. V was shortened by 5 bases and J by 5 bases, with 15 bases between the two germline ends. The germline V gene encodes CDR1 MNHEY and CDR2 SMNVEV (reference sequence). As DNA, the CDR3 is TGTGCCAGCAGTCCCATCGCGGGTCTGACTGAAGCTTTCCTT. The encoded protein is CASSPIAGLTEAFL.

This clonotype has a handful of counts. The chain couples TRBV28 to TRBJ2-2, with 12 bases fitting TRBD1. V lost 8 bases, J lost 6 bases, and 4 bases stayed unmatched. The germline V gene encodes CDR1 MDHEN and CDR2 SYDVKM. CDR3 size: 14 residues. The CDR3 sequence: CASGTGGAPGELFF. CDR3 coding DNA: TGTGCCAGCGGGACAGGGGGCGCCCCCGGGGAGCTGTTTTTT.

The sample holds many counts of this clonotype. The CDR3: CSARGPENIQYF. CDR3 sequence (DNA): TGCAGTGCTAGAGGGCCTGAAAACATTCAGTACTTC. The chain links TRBV20-1 to TRBJ2-4, with D uncertain. V lost 1 base and J 5 bases, leaving 6 bases between the germline ends. The CDR3 consists of 12 residues. Germline assignment: CDR1 DFQATT and CDR2 SNEGSKA (reference sequence).

This clonotype was counted many times. The chain uses TRBV2 and TRBJ1-6; 9 bases align to TRBD1. V shed 8 bases and J 1 base; nucleotides not matched to a gene: 12. The CDR3 loop spans 18 amino acids. Germline V lookup: CDR1 SNHLY, CDR2 FYNNEI. CDR3 DNA sequence: TGTGCCAGCGGCCGCAGGGCTGGACAGGGGTCCTATAATTCACCCCTCCACTTT. This gives the protein CASGRRAGQGSYNSPLHF.

This clonotype was recorded at least ten times. Germline and junction disagree at one end, which may indicate a read error. The CDR3 DNA is TGCAGAGTAGCGGGGCCTTCCTACGGGCAGTACTTC. Translating it yields CRVAGPSYGQYF. The J gene is TRBJ2-7, the V gene TRBV20-1; TRBD2 aligns across 8 bases. The CDR3 has 12 residues. The germline V gene encodes CDR1 DFQATT and CDR2 SNEGSKA (reference sequence).

This clonotype was observed at least ten times. The CDR3 protein is CASSTRSFAKNIQYF. For the CDR3, the DNA is TGTGCCAGCAGCACTAGAAGTTTTGCCAAAAACATTCAGTACTTC. The V and J genes are TRBV6-1 and TRBJ2-4; D may be TRBD2 (5 bases). This CDR3 has 15 amino acids. Germline loops: CDR1 MNHNS, CDR2 SASEGT. V dropped 6 bases and J dropped 1 base, with 13 bases sitting between them.

This chain joins TRBV12-3 or TRBV12-4 and TRBJ1-1; TRBD1 is a possible D gene (5 bases). CDR3 size: 14 residues. V dropped 7 bases and J dropped 3 bases, with 15 bases sitting between them. The CDR3 nucleotides read TGTGCCAGCACCCTCCAGGGTGGATACACTGAAGCTTTCTTT. It yields the protein CASTLQGGYTEAFF.

This clonotype turned up a few times. The chain couples TRBV6-1 to TRBJ2-7, with D unclear. This CDR3 is built from 14 residues. V lost 8 bases, J lost 7 bases, and 21 bases lay in between. Germline CDR1 reads MNHNS; CDR2 reads SASEGT. The CDR3 region is CASSLYPQSREQYF. The DNA for the CDR3 is TGTGCCAGCTCCCTGTACCCCCAATCTCGGGAGCAGTACTTC.

This clonotype was counted many times. This rearrangement joins TRBV12-3 or TRBV12-4 to TRBJ2-5; 7 bases map to TRBD2. Trimming removed 6 bases from V and 4 bases from J; junction bases left unmatched: 5. This CDR3 is 13 amino acids long. CDR3 nucleotide sequence: TGTGCCAGCAGCTACACTAGCGTAGAGACCCAGTACTTC. Translation gives CASSYTSVETQYF.

This clonotype was recorded at least ten times. This chain uses TRBV4-1 with TRBJ2-5; 7 bases match TRBD2. Germline loops: CDR1 MGHRA, CDR2 YSYEKL. The CDR3 totals 16 residues. J gave up 7 bases and V 3 bases, and 14 bases lay outside the gene matches. The DNA for the CDR3 is TGCGCCAGCAGCCAGGAGGAGACAGCGGGAATGAGGACCCAGTACTTC. Its translation is CASSQEETAGMRTQYF.

The V and J genes are TRBV5-1 and TRBJ2-7, with D perhaps matching TRBD1 (6 bases). Trimming left V 4 bases short and J 5 bases short, with 10 bases between. The germline V gene has CDR1 SGHRS and CDR2 YFSETQ. The CDR3 is made up of 12 amino acids. Here the CDR3 DNA reads TGCGCCAGCAGCGGGGGACATCACGAGCAGTACTTC. Translated, it gives CASSGGHHEQYF.

This clonotype was seen a handful of times. This chain uses TRBV28 with TRBJ2-4; perhaps TRBD1 as D (6 bases). The CDR3 spans 13 residues. Germline V CDR1 and CDR2: MDHEN, SYDVKM. Deletions cut 5 bases from V and 14 bases from J, with 19 bases between. The CDR3 protein is CASSTVTGRIKYF. In DNA, the CDR3 is TGTGCCAGCAGTACCGTGACAGGCCGAATTAAGTACTTC.